This T cell receptor beta chain stems from a study of shared clonotypes between healthy human individuals. Broader study findings: The expectation was that sequencing depth would affect clonotype sharing among donors. Compared with memory subsets, naive subsets generally had larger estimated richness.

The V end was cut by 5 bases, the J end by 0 bases, with 10 bases between. The CDR3 spans 15 residues. CDR1 and CDR2 from the germline V gene are SGHTA and FQGNSA. The investigators split CD4+ cells into a CD45RA+ naive subset and a CD45RA-negative memory subset. Clones were sequenced by immunoSEQ multiplex PCR, and TCRdb holds only the in-frame ones, with some missing. The sample has 730,000 or so clones; less than 80% are singletons. This clone has only a few counts. Its antigen is unknown. The specimen sequenced was memory CD4+ T cells sorted from blood. Subset in this sample: CD45RA-negative fraction. The chain recombines TRBV7-2 with TRBJ2-2; weak D call: TRBD1 (5 bases). The sequence came from a woman in her twenties or thirties in good health. This CDR3 is CASSRQRTNTGELFF. The CDR3 DNA reads as TGTGCCAGCAGCCGACAGAGAACGAACACCGGGGAGCTGTTTTTT.